This T cell receptor (beta chain) was documented in a study of blood T cell repertoires in COVID-19. Repertoires were generated with immunoSEQ multiplex PCR, while TCRdb's copy carries only in-frame clones and drops some. The sample comprises some 260,000 clones, more than 75% of which are singletons, and around 1.8% rests with the top ten. V was pared by 5 bases and J by 3 bases, with 8 bases between. In germline, CDR1 is LNHDA, CDR2 SQIVND (reference sequence). The CDR3 is made up of 13 amino acids. This sequence was found in a man aged 40-55 years who had recovered from COVID-19. This chain connects TRBV19 to TRBJ1-5, with D hard to call. Material for sequencing was PBMCs or T cells enriched from blood (not recorded which). The CDR3 loop is CASSRGVNQPQHF. CDR3 in DNA: TGTGCCAGTAGTCGGGGAGTCAATCAGCCCCAGCATTTT.